Below, 25 T cell receptor beta chains from the same sample are listed, as sequenced in a study of identical twins. TCRdb used MiXCR to reprocess the 5' RACE reads, holding one entry per CDR3 protein. Among about 200,000 distinct CDR3 sequences listed, about a tenth were seen once. Sequenced input: memory (CD45RO+) T cells sorted from blood. These receptor sequences come from a woman younger than 30 in good health.

This chain uses TRBV20-1 with TRBJ1-5; 9 bases align to TRBD1. J gave up 5 bases and V 2 bases, and 7 bases lay outside the gene matches. Germline CDR1 and CDR2: DFQATT and SNEGSKA (reference sequence). The length of the CDR3 is 15 residues. CDR3 sequence (DNA): TGCAGTGCTAGAAGACCGACAGGGGGGGATCAGCCCCAGCATTTT. As protein: CSARRPTGGDQPQHF.

This clonotype was found a few times. V and J are TRBV7-9 and TRBJ2-1; 13 bases are shared with TRBD2. The CDR3 sequence is 15 residues long. Trimming took 5 bases from V and 8 from J; bases not matched to a gene: 6. CDR1 is SEHNR and CDR2 is FQNEAQ in the germline V gene (reference sequence). The CDR3 loop is CASSLTSGRGDEQFF. In DNA form, the CDR3 reads TGTGCCAGCAGCCTAACTAGCGGGAGGGGCGATGAGCAGTTCTTC.

In this sample, this clonotype turned up many times. In nucleotides, the CDR3 is TGCAGTGCTAGACGGCAGAACACTGAAGCTTTCTTT. As protein: CSARRQNTEAFF. This chain connects TRBV20-1 to TRBJ1-1, with unresolved D. This CDR3 region has 12 residues. Germline V gene sequence: CDR1 DFQATT, CDR2 SNEGSKA (reference sequence). The ends were cut back, 2 bases at V and 1 base at J, with 5 bases in the middle.

This clonotype was detected a few times. The chain is built from TRBV5-8 and TRBJ1-3; 11 nucleotides match TRBD1. The CDR3 consists of 14 residues. CDR1 and CDR2 from the germline V gene are SGHTS and YDEGEE. Trimming cost V 4 bases and J 8 bases; bases outside gene matches: 5. In DNA, the CDR3 is TGTGCCAGCAGCACCGGGACAGGGGGAGACACCATATATTTT. As protein: CASSTGTGGDTIYF.

The chain employs TRBV20-1 and TRBJ1-2; D not certain. Germline V gene data show CDR1 as DFQATT and CDR2 as SNEGSKA (reference sequence). V shed 6 bases and J shed 2 bases, with 13 bases lying between them. CDR3 length equals 13 residues. CDR3 residues: CSATFDGNYGYTF. CDR3 nucleotides: TGCAGTGCCACGTTTGACGGAAACTATGGCTACACCTTC.

The chain recombines TRBV28 with TRBJ2-2; D not resolved. This CDR3 region has 14 residues. Trimming took 4 bases from V and 3 from J, leaving 9 bases between them. The germline CDR1 and CDR2 sequences are MDHEN and SYDVKM. The CDR3 loop reads CASSSGVYTGELFF. Here the CDR3 DNA reads TGTGCCAGCAGTTCAGGCGTCTACACCGGGGAGCTGTTTTTT.

This clonotype has only a few counts. The chain joins TRBV12-3 or TRBV12-4 to TRBJ2-4, with 14 bases identical to TRBD2. After removal of 7 bases from V and 0 bases from J, the junction contained 14 bases not matched to a gene. CDR3 length equals 20 residues. CDR3 protein: CASTLATTSGGVLAKNIQYF. CDR3 DNA sequence: TGTGCCAGCACCCTGGCCACGACTAGCGGGGGGGTATTAGCCAAAAACATTCAGTACTTC.

The rearrangement joins TRBV5-1 to TRBJ1-1; D perhaps matches TRBD1 (6 bases). The CDR3 loop spans 13 amino acids. The V end lost 4 bases, the J end lost 4 bases, and 11 bases lay between the germline ends. Germline V gene lookup returns CDR1 SGHRS and CDR2 YFSETQ. CDR3 bases: TGCGCCAGCAGCGGAGGGGGTTTCACTGAAGCTTTCTTT. It encodes CASSGGGFTEAFF.

Many counts were recorded for this clonotype. This chain's CDR3 is CASSLERNYGYTF. The CDR3 coding sequence is TGTGCCAGCAGCTTGGAACGGAACTATGGCTACACCTTC. The V and J genes are TRBV5-5 and TRBJ1-2; D is unresolved. This CDR3 region has 13 residues. V was trimmed by 0 bases and J by 2 bases, leaving 5 bases between them. Germline V gene lookup returns CDR1 SGHKS and CDR2 YYEKEE (reference sequence).

V gene TRBV12-3 or TRBV12-4 combines with J gene TRBJ1-1, with unresolved D. CDR3 length equals 13 residues. V shed 1 base and J shed 5 bases, with 8 bases lying between them. The CDR3 DNA is TGTGCCAGCAGTTTAGGACGAAGGACTGAAGCTTTCTTT. Protein product: CASSLGRRTEAFF.

This clonotype was counted ten times or more. The chain combines TRBV7-8 with TRBJ1-2; maybe TRBD1 (5 bases). Germline V CDR1 and CDR2: SGHVS, FQNEAQ. Trimming took 2 bases from V and 6 from J, leaving 19 bases between them. The CDR3 is 16 residues long. DNA for the CDR3: TGTGCCAGCAGCTTATTCCCAGGGCCAGAAGGGGATGGCTACACCTTC. Protein product: CASSLFPGPEGDGYTF.

This clonotype was counted between two and nine times. The chain combines TRBV10-3 with TRBJ2-7; 7 bases align to TRBD2. Per germline, CDR1 ENHRY and CDR2 SYGVKD. J was trimmed by 5 bases and V by 10 bases; bases with no gene match: 2. CDR3 length: 10 amino acids. DNA for the CDR3: TGTGCCACGGGGAGGGACGAGCAGTACTTC. Translated, it gives CATGRDEQYF.

This clonotype has a handful of counts. This CDR3 reads CASSGGHFSTDTQYF. The CDR3 region has the DNA TGCGCCAGCAGTGGAGGCCACTTTAGCACAGATACGCAGTATTTT. The V and J genes are TRBV10-1 and TRBJ2-3; unclear D gene. Looked up from germline, CDR1 is WNHNN and CDR2 is SYGVQD (reference sequence). This CDR3 spans 15 amino acids. Trimming took 4 bases from V and 0 from J, leaving 11 bases between them.

The table lists this clonotype with many counts. CDR3 sequence: CATLSPSSYEQYF. CDR3 sequence (DNA): TGTGCCACCTTGTCCCCCTCTTCCTACGAGCAGTACTTC. The chain recombines TRBV24-1 with TRBJ2-7; the D is unclear. This CDR3 contains 13 residues. V was cut by 9 bases and J by 1 base, with 12 bases left in between. Germline V gives CDR1 KGHDR, CDR2 SFDVKD.

This clonotype was found a few times. The chain links TRBV20-1 to TRBJ2-4; 9 bases line up with TRBD2. Germline values: CDR1 DFQATT, CDR2 SNEGSKA (reference sequence). V was clipped by 3 bases and J by 4 bases; unmatched bases: 4. The CDR3 consists of 14 residues. In DNA, the CDR3 is TGCAGTGCTAGGACGACTAGCGGTAAAAACATTCAGTACTTC. Translating gives CSARTTSGKNIQYF.

This clonotype was picked up a small number of times. This chain uses TRBV5-6 with TRBJ1-5, with TRBD1 as a possible D gene (5 bases). CDR1 SGHDT and CDR2 YYEEEE come from the germline V gene. The CDR3 loop spans 15 amino acids. V was clipped by 5 bases and J by 2 bases, with 14 bases between them. The CDR3 loop is CASSWGPSGNQPQHF. CDR3 DNA sequence: TGTGCCAGCAGTTGGGGACCGTCTGGCAATCAGCCCCAGCATTTT.

This clonotype was detected a few times. The genes are TRBV5-1 and TRBJ2-1; the D gene could be TRBD1 or TRBD2 (5 bases each). Germline loops: CDR1 SGHRS, CDR2 YFSETQ. This CDR3 has 20 amino acids. V was clipped by 4 bases and J by 1 base, with 27 bases between them. In DNA form, the CDR3 reads TGCGCCAGCAGCAACCGGGGCCCTACCGGGCGAGGGAAGTCCTACAATGAGCAGTTCTTC. Translated: CASSNRGPTGRGKSYNEQFF.

This clonotype came up many times. V is TRBV20-1 and J is TRBJ2-7; 10 nucleotides match TRBD2. In germline, CDR1 is DFQATT, CDR2 SNEGSKA (reference sequence). This CDR3 comprises 15 residues. V lost 3 bases to trimming and J lost 4 bases; unmatched junction nucleotides: 9. The CDR3 nucleotides read TGCAGTGCTAGTGCGCCTAGCGGGAGCTGGTACGAGCAGTACTTC. As protein: CSASAPSGSWYEQYF.

This clonotype was counted many times. The chain employs TRBV5-1 and TRBJ2-7, with D tentatively TRBD1 or TRBD2 (6 bases each). There are 15 residues in the CDR3. Germline V CDR1 and CDR2: SGHRS, YFSETQ. Trimming stripped 0 bases from V and 6 bases from J, with 16 bases between. The chain's CDR3 is CASSLAPGAIREQYF. In DNA form, the CDR3 reads TGCGCCAGCAGCTTGGCTCCGGGGGCGATTCGCGAGCAGTACTTC.

The chain couples TRBV5-6 to TRBJ2-1; 9 bases line up with TRBD2. Germline V gene sequence: CDR1 SGHDT, CDR2 YYEEEE. The CDR3 consists of 17 residues. With 2 bases clipped from V and 2 bases from J, the junction kept 8 bases outside the gene matches. The CDR3 sequence is CASSFPGLAIAYNEQFF. DNA of the CDR3: TGTGCCAGCAGCTTCCCGGGACTAGCCATCGCCTACAATGAGCAGTTCTTC.

This clonotype was seen only a few times. The chain employs TRBV5-1 and TRBJ2-3, with TRBD2 identical over 14 bases. The junction had 11 bases not matched to a gene; V was cut back by 2 bases and J by 3 bases. CDR3 length: 19 residues. The V gene's germline CDR1 is SGHRS and CDR2 YFSETQ. In DNA form, the CDR3 reads TGCGCCAGCAGCTTCCGATGGGGACTAGCGGGAGCGGAAACAGATACGCAGTATTTT. It translates to CASSFRWGLAGAETDTQYF.

This clonotype has ten or more counts. The rearrangement links TRBV7-2 to TRBJ2-3, with TRBD2 matching over 9 bases. CDR1 is SGHTA, CDR2 FQGNSA, per germline. The V and J ends lost 3 bases and 3 bases, in that order; junction bases with no gene match: 4. This CDR3 has 15 residues. The CDR3 reads CASSLGLAGTDTQYF. The DNA for the CDR3 is TGTGCCAGCAGCTTGGGCCTAGCGGGGACAGATACGCAGTATTTT.

CDR3 in amino acids: CASSRPTSGTLTGELFF. The CDR3 nucleotides read TGTGCCAGCAGTAGACCGACTAGCGGGACTCTTACCGGGGAGCTGTTTTTT. The chain combines TRBV6-2 or TRBV6-3 with TRBJ2-2; TRBD2 matches 11 bases. The J segment lost 5 bases and the V segment lost 5 bases, leaving 10 bases of the junction unmatched. There are 17 residues in the CDR3. Germline V gives CDR1 MNHEY, CDR2 SVGEGT.

The sample holds many counts of this clonotype. V gene TRBV6-4 combines with J gene TRBJ2-2, with 7 bases aligning to TRBD2. Losses at the gene ends were 4 bases for V and 2 bases for J; bases not matched to a gene: 4. Germline V CDR1 and CDR2: MRHNA, SNTAGT. This CDR3 comprises 15 residues. The CDR3 DNA reads as TGTGCCAGCAGTGCTCTAGCGGATAACACCGGGGAGCTGTTTTTT. It specifies CASSALADNTGELFF.

The rearrangement joins TRBV25-1 to TRBJ2-3; a possible D gene is TRBD1 (5 bases). Per the germline V gene, CDR1 is MGHDK and CDR2 is SYGVNS. V was clipped by 6 bases and J by 5 bases, with 9 bases between them. The CDR3 runs 12 residues. The CDR3 loop is CASRDTRDTQYF. DNA of the CDR3: TGTGCCAGCAGGGACACTCGAGATACGCAGTATTTT. The entire variable domain, with the rest obtained from reference TRBV25-1 and TRBJ2-3, is as follows: EADIYQTPRYLVIGTGKKITLECSQTMGHDKMYWYQQDPGMELHLIHYSYGVNSTEKGDLSSESTVSRIRTEHFPLTLESARPSHTSQYLCASRDTRDTQYFGPGTRLTVL.